This T cell receptor beta chain was obtained from a study of cytomegalovirus exposure and HLA in healthy donors. Study in general: Caucasian-associated ancestry cluster membership applied to 75% to 85% of several hundred genotyped donors.

This clone was counted once. Its antigen is not identified. Primers: 60 Vbeta forward and 13 Jbeta reverse. Clones were read by immunoSEQ multiplex PCR, and TCRdb kept only the in-frame ones, dropping some. The sample lists 90,000 or so clones; approximately 80% were seen once. The CDR3 totals 14 residues. Germline-derived CDR1 and CDR2 are LNHDA and SQIVND (reference sequence). V shed 5 bases and J 8 bases; nucleotides not matched to a gene: 7. Whole-study findings and limits: TCR beta chains numbering about 160 were designated cytomegalovirus-associated. Likely technical artifact: a cluster of highly shared sequence variants. Cytomegalovirus status was reportedly diagnosed by the classifier with high sensitivity and specificity.

The chain employs TRBV19 and TRBJ2-1; 9 bases are shared with TRBD2. This TCR came from a man aged 30 to 39 in good health and CMV-seropositive. Source material: PBMCs. Written as DNA, the CDR3 is TGTGCCAGTAGTGTGGGACTAGCAGTGCATGAGCAGTTCTTC. Translated: CASSVGLAVHEQFF.